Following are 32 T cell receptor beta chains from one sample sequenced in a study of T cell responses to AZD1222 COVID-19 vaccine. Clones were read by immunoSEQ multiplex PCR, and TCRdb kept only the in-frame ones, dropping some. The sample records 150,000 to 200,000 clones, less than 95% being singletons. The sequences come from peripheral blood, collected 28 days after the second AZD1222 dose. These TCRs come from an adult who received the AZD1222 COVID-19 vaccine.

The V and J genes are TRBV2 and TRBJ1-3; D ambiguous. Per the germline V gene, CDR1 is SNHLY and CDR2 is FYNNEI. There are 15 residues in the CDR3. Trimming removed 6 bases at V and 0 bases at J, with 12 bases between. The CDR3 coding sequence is TGTGCCAGCAGGGAACAGATAATCTCTGGAAACACCATATATTTT. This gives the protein CASREQIISGNTIYF.

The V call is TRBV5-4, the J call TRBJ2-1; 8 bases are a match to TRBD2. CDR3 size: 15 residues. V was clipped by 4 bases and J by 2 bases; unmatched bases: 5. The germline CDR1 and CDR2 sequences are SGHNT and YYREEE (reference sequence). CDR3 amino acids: CASSNGGATYNEQFF. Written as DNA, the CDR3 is TGTGCCAGCAGCAACGGGGGGGCCACCTACAATGAGCAGTTCTTC.

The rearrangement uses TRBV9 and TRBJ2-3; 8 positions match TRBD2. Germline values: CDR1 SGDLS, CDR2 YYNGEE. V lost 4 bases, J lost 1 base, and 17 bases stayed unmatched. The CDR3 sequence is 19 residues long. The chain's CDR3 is CASSPGQILSGGRTDTQYF. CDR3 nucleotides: TGTGCCAGCAGCCCCGGACAGATCCTCTCGGGGGGGCGCACAGATACGCAGTATTTT.

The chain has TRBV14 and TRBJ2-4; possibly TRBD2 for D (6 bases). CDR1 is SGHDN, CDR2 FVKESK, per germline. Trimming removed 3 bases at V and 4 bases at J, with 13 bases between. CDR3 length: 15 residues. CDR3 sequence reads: CASSHVRDVKNIQYF. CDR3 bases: TGTGCCAGCAGCCATGTGCGGGATGTAAAAAACATTCAGTACTTC. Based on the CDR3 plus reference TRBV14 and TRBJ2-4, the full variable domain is EAGVTQFPSHSVIEKGQTVTLRCDPISGHDNLYWYRRVMGKEIKFLLHFVKESKQDESGMPNNRFLAERTGGTYSTLKVQPAELEDSGVYFCASSHVRDVKNIQYFGAGTRLSVL.

The DNA of the CDR3 is TGTGCCAGCAGCTTAGTGCGGGGTGACGAGCAGTACTTC. Translation: CASSLVRGDEQYF. The chain combines TRBV11-3 with TRBJ2-7; possibly TRBD2 for D (6 bases). The CDR3 loop spans 13 amino acids. The germline gives CDR1 SGHNT, CDR2 YENEEA. V shed 1 base and J shed 5 bases, with 9 bases lying between them. Based on the CDR3 plus reference TRBV11-3 and TRBJ2-7, the full variable domain is EAGVVQSPRYKIIEKKQPVAFWCNPISGHNTLYWYLQNLGQGPELLIRYENEEAVDDSQLPKDRFSAERLKGVDSTLKIQPAELGDSAVYLCASSLVRGDEQYFGPGTRLTVT.

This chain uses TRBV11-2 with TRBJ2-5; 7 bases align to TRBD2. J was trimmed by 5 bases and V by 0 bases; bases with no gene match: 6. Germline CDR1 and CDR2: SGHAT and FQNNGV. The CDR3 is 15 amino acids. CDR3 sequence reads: CASSLERVGGETQYF. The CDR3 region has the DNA TGTGCCAGCAGCTTAGAAAGGGTGGGGGGGGAGACCCAGTACTTC. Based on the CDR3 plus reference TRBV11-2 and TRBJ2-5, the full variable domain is EAGVAQSPRYKIIEKRQSVAFWCNPISGHATLYWYQQILGQGPKLLIQFQNNGVVDDSQLPKDRFSAERLKGVDSTLKIQPAKLEDSAVYLCASSLERVGGETQYFGPGTRLLVL.

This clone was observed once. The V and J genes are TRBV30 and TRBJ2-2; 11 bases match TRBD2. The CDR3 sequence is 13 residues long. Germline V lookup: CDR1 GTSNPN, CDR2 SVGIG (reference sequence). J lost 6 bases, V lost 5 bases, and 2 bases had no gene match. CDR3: CAWEGLAAGELFF. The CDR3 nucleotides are TGTGCCTGGGAGGGACTAGCGGCCGGGGAGCTGTTTTTT.

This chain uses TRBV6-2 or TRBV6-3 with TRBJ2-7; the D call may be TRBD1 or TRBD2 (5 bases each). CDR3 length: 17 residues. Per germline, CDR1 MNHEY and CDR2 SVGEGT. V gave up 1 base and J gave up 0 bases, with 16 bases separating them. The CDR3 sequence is CASSYLLGVPLSYEQYF. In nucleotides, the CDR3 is TGTGCCAGCAGTTACTTACTAGGGGTGCCCCTCTCCTACGAGCAGTACTTC.

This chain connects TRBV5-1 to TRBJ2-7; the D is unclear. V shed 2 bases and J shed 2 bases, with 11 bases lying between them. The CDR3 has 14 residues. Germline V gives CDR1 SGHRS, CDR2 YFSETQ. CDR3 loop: CASSFGPEAYEQYF. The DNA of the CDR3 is TGCGCCAGCAGCTTCGGCCCAGAGGCCTACGAGCAGTACTTC.

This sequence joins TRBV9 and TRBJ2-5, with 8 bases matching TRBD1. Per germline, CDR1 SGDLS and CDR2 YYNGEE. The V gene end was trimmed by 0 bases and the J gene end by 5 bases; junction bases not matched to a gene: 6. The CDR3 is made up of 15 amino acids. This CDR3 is CASSVVSGGAETQYF. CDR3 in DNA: TGTGCCAGCAGCGTAGTTTCAGGGGGCGCGGAGACCCAGTACTTC. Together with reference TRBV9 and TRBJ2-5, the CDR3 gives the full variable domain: DSGVTQTPKHLITATGQRVTLRCSPRSGDLSVYWYQQSLDQGLQFLIQYYNGEERAKGNILERFSAQQFPDLHSELNLSSLELGDSALYFCASSVVSGGAETQYFGPGTRLLVL.

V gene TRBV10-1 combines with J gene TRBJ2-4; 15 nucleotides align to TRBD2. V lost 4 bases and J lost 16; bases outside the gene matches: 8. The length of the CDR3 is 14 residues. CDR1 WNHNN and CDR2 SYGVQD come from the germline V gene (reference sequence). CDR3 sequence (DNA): TGCGCCAGCAGTGCGGGACTAGCGGGGGGCCTCCTATACTTC. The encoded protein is CASSAGLAGGLLYF.

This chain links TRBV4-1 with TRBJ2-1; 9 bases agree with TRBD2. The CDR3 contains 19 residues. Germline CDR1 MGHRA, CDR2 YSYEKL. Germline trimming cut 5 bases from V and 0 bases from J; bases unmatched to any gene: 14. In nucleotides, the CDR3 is TGCGCCAGCAGCTCCCGAGATAGCGGGGGATCAAGCTCCTACAATGAGCAGTTCTTC. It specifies CASSSRDSGGSSSYNEQFF.

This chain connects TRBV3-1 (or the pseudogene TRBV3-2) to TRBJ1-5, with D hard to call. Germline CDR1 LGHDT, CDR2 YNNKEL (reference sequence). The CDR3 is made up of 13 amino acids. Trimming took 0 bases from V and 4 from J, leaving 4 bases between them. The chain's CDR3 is CASSQDGNQPQHF. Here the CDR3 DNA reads TGTGCCAGCAGCCAAGACGGGAATCAGCCCCAGCATTTT.

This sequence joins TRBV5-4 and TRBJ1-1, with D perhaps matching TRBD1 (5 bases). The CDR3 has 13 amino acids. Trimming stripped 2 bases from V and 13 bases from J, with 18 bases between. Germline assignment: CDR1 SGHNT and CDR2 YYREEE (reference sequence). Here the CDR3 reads CASSFEGVYQVFF. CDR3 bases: TGTGCCAGCAGCTTCGAAGGGGTATATCAAGTTTTCTTT.

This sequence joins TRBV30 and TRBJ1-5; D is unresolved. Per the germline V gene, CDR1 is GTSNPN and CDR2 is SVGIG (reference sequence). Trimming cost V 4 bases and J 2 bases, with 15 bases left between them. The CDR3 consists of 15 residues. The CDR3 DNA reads TGTGCCTGGACTGCCGGACCAAGGGGCAATCAGCCCCAGCATTTT. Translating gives CAWTAGPRGNQPQHF.

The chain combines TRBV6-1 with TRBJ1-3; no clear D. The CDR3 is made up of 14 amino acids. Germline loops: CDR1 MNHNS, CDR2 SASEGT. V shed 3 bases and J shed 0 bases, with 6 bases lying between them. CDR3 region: CASSEWGSGNTIYF. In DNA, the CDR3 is TGTGCCAGCAGTGAGTGGGGCTCTGGAAACACCATATATTTT.

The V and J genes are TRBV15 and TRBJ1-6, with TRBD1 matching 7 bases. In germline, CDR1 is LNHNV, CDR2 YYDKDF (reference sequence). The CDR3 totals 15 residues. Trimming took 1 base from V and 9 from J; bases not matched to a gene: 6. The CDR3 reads CATSRGGTVGSPLHF. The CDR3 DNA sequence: TGTGCCACCAGCAGAGGTGGGACAGTAGGTTCACCCCTCCACTTT.

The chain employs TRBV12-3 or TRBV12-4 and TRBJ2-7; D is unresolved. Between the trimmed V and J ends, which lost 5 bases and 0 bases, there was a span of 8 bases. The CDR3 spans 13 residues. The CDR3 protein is CASSSRPSYEQYF. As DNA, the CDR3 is TGTGCCAGCAGTAGCAGGCCCTCCTACGAGCAGTACTTC.

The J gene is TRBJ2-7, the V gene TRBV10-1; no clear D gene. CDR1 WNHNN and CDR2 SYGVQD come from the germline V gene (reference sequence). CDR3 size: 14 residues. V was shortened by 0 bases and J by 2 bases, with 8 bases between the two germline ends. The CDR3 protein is CASSESGPTYEQYF. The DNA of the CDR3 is TGCGCCAGCAGTGAGTCGGGCCCAACCTACGAGCAGTACTTC.

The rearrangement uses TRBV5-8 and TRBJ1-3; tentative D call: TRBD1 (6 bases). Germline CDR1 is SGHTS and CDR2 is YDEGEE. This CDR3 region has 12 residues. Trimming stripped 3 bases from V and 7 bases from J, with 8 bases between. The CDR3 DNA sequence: TGTGCCAGCAGCTCCAGGGGTAACACCATATATTTT. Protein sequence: CASSSRGNTIYF. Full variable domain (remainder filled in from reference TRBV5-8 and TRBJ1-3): EAGVTQSPTHLIKTRGQQATLRCSPISGHTSVYWYQQALGLGLQFLLWYDEGEERNRGNFPPRFSGRQFPNYSSELNVNALELEDSALYLCASSSRGNTIYFGEGSWLTVV.

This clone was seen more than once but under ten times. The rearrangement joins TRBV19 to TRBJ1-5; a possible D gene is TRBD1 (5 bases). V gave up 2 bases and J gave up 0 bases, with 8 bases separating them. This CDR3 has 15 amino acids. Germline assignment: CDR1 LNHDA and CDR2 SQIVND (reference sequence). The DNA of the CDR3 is TGTGCCAGTAGTATAACCCAGGGTAGCAATCAGCCCCAGCATTTT. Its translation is CASSITQGSNQPQHF. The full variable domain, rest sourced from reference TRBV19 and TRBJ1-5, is DGGITQSPKYLFRKEGQNVTLSCEQNLNHDAMYWYRQDPGQGLRLIYYSQIVNDFQKGDIAEGYSVSREKKESFPLTVTSAQKNPTAFYLCASSITQGSNQPQHFGDGTRLSIL.

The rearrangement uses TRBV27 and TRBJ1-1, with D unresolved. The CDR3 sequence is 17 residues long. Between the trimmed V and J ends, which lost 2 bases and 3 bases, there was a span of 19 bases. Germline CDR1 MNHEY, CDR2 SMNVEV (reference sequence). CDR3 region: CASSLQGLGLRDTEAFF. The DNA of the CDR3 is TGTGCCAGCAGTTTACAAGGGTTGGGGTTAAGGGACACTGAAGCTTTCTTT.

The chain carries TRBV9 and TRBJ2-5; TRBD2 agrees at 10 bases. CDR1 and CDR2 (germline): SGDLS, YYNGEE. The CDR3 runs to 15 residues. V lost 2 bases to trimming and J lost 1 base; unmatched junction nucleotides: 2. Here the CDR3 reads CASSVIAGGQETQYF. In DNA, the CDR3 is TGTGCCAGCAGCGTCATAGCGGGGGGCCAAGAGACCCAGTACTTC. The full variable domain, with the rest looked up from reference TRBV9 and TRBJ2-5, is DSGVTQTPKHLITATGQRVTLRCSPRSGDLSVYWYQQSLDQGLQFLIQYYNGEERAKGNILERFSAQQFPDLHSELNLSSLELGDSALYFCASSVIAGGQETQYFGPGTRLLVL.

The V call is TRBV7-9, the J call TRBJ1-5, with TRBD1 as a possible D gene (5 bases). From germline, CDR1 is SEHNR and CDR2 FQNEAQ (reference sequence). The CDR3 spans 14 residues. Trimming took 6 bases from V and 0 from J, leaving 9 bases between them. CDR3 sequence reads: CASRTGDSNQPQHF. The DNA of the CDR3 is TGTGCCAGCAGAACAGGCGATAGCAATCAGCCCCAGCATTTT.

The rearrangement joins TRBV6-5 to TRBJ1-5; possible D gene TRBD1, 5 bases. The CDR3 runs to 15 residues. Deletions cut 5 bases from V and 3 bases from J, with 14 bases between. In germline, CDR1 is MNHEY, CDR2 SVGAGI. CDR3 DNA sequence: TGTGCCAGCAGTAGAGGGAGGGGAGCCAATCAGCCCCAGCATTTT. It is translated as CASSRGRGANQPQHF.

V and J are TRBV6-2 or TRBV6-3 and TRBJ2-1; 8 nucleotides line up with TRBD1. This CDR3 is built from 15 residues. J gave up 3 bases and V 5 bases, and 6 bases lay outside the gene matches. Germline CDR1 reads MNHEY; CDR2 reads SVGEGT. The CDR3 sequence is CASSKTGGGYNEQFF. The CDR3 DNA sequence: TGTGCCAGCAGTAAAACAGGGGGAGGCTACAATGAGCAGTTCTTC.

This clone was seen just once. CDR3 sequence reads: CASSKDILREPQHF. CDR3 bases: TGTGCCAGCAGCAAGGATATCCTCAGGGAGCCCCAGCATTTT. The chain uses TRBV28 and TRBJ1-5; a weak D match, TRBD1 (5 bases). The V gene lost 6 bases and the J gene lost 8 bases, with 17 bases spanning the gap. Germline V gene sequence: CDR1 MDHEN, CDR2 SYDVKM. This CDR3 spans 14 amino acids.

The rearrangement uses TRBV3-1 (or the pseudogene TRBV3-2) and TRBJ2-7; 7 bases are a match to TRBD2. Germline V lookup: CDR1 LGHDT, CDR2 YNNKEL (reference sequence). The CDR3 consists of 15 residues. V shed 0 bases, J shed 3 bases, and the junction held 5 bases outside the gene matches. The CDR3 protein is CASSQDATSRYEQYF. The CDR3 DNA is TGTGCCAGCAGCCAAGACGCGACTAGCCGCTACGAGCAGTACTTC.

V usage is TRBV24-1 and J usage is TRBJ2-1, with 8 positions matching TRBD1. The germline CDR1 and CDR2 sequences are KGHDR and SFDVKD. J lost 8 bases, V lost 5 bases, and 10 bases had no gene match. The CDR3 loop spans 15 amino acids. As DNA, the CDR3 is TGTGCCACCAGTGGTTATAGACAGGGGATCTATGAGCAGTTCTTC. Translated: CATSGYRQGIYEQFF.

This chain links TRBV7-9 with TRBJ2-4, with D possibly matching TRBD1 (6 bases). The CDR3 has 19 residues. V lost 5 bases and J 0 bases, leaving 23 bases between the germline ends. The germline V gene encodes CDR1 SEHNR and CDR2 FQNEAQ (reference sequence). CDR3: CASSSAGTRNGLAKNIQYF. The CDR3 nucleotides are TGTGCCAGCAGCAGCGCCGGGACAAGAAATGGCTTAGCCAAAAACATTCAGTACTTC. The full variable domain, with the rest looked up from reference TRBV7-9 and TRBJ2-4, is DTGVSQNPRHKITKRGQNVTFRCDPISEHNRLYWYRQTLGQGPEFLTYFQNEAQLEKSRLLSDRFSAERPKGSFSTLEIQRTEQGDSAMYLCASSSAGTRNGLAKNIQYFGAGTRLSVL.

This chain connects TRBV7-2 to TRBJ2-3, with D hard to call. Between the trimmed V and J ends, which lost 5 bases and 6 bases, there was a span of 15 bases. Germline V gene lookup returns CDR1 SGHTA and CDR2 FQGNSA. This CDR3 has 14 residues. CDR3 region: CASSATVVTDTQYF. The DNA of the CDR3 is TGTGCCAGCAGCGCAACAGTGGTGACGGATACGCAGTATTTT.

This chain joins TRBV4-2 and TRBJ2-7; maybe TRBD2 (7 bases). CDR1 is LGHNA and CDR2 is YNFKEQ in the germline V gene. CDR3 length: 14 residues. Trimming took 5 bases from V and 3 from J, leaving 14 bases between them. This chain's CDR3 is CASSVRGGGYEQYF. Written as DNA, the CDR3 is TGTGCCAGCAGCGTGAGGGGGGGAGGCTACGAGCAGTACTTC.